The 18 T cell receptor beta chains below were found in one sample sequenced in a study of cytotoxic CD8 clonotypes in ibrutinib-treated CLL. Produced via immunoSEQ multiplex PCR; TCRdb's table is partial and in-frame only. The data show some 47,000 clones, with more than 55% seen just once and approximately 30% held by the top ten. This specimen was PBMCs, taken after 24 months of ibrutinib treatment. Receptor source: a human donor with chronic lymphocytic leukemia.

The chain uses TRBV6-1 and TRBJ2-7; D possibly corresponds to TRBD2 (6 bases). Trimming shortened V by 7 bases and J by 0 bases, and 13 bases separated the two germline ends. In germline, CDR1 is MNHNS, CDR2 SASEGT. This CDR3 is 14 amino acids long. The DNA for the CDR3 is TGTGCCAGCATGGGGGGTGGGCCCTCCTACGAGCAGTACTTC. Protein product: CASMGGGPSYEQYF.

The chain carries TRBV11-2 and TRBJ2-2, with TRBD2 as a possible D gene (6 bases). Germline assignment: CDR1 SGHAT and CDR2 FQNNGV. The V and J ends lost 7 bases and 0 bases respectively, with 15 bases between them. This CDR3 contains 16 residues. The CDR3 nucleotides read TGTGCCAGCACCCCGGAGGGGAGCACGAACACCGGGGAGCTGTTTTTT. This sequence encodes CASTPEGSTNTGELFF.

This rearrangement joins TRBV2 to TRBJ1-1, with TRBD1 matching 7 bases. From germline, CDR1 is SNHLY and CDR2 FYNNEI. There are 12 residues in the CDR3. Losses at the gene ends were 6 bases for V and 8 bases for J; bases not matched to a gene: 6. The CDR3 DNA reads TGTGCCAGCAGGACAGGGTCGGAGGAAGCTTTCTTT. Translating gives CASRTGSEEAFF.

A single count supports this clone. One end of the junction is discordant with germline, which a read error may explain. Written as DNA, the CDR3 is TGTGCCAGCAGCTTGCAAACCCGGGGTGAAAAACTGTTTTTT. It encodes CASSLQTRGEKLFF. The genes are TRBV5-1 and TRBJ1-4; D call uncertain. Per germline, CDR1 SGHRS and CDR2 YFSETQ. This CDR3 is 14 amino acids long.

The chain joins TRBV2 to TRBJ2-5; TRBD2 matches at 7 bases. V shed 1 base and J 7 bases; nucleotides not matched to a gene: 0. Germline assignment: CDR1 SNHLY and CDR2 FYNNEI. The CDR3 has 12 amino acids. Here the CDR3 reads CASSEVAGTQYF. The CDR3 region has the DNA TGTGCCAGCAGTGAAGTAGCGGGGACCCAGTACTTC.

This clone showed up just a few times. Other DNA variants within this sample encode the same CDR3. This rearrangement joins TRBV9 to TRBJ1-2; 9 nucleotides agree with TRBD1. With V trimmed by 4 bases and J by 4 bases, 8 bases remained unmatched. Germline CDR1 and CDR2: SGDLS and YYNGEE. The CDR3 contains 15 residues. The CDR3 sequence is CASSPQGQGGYGYTF. The CDR3 DNA sequence: TGTGCCAGCAGCCCCCAGGGACAGGGAGGCTATGGCTACACCTTC.

The rearrangement links TRBV5-1 to TRBJ2-3, with 9 bases lining up with TRBD1. Germline trimming cut 6 bases from V and 3 bases from J; bases unmatched to any gene: 2. CDR1 and CDR2 from the germline V gene are SGHRS and YFSETQ. The CDR3 contains 13 residues. Written as DNA, the CDR3 is TGCGCCAGCAACAGGGGGCGGACAGATACGCAGTATTTT. As protein: CASNRGRTDTQYF.

This clone was counted only a few times. The rearrangement uses TRBV11-2 and TRBJ1-3; D gene unclear. V was shortened by 2 bases and J by 9 bases, with 11 bases between the two germline ends. This CDR3 comprises 13 residues. The germline gives CDR1 SGHAT, CDR2 FQNNGV. CDR3 sequence: CASSLPGSGTIYF. In DNA, the CDR3 is TGTGCCAGCAGCTTACCCGGGAGCGGCACCATATATTTT.

The chain joins TRBV7-7 to TRBJ2-7, with D tentatively TRBD2 (5 bases). The germline CDR1 and CDR2 sequences are SSHAT and FNYEAQ (reference sequence). This CDR3 has 15 residues. V was cut by 6 bases and J by 4 bases, with 19 bases left in between. The chain's CDR3 is CASRAYEGSMYEQYF. CDR3 coding DNA: TGTGCCAGCAGGGCTTATGAGGGTAGTATGTACGAGCAGTACTTC.

This clone showed up just a few times. The V and J genes are TRBV7-9 and TRBJ2-3; TRBD2 might be the D (5 bases). In germline, CDR1 is SEHNR, CDR2 FQNEAQ (reference sequence). V was trimmed by 4 bases and J by 3 bases, leaving 14 bases between them. The CDR3 has 15 amino acids. CDR3 sequence reads: CASSSPREGTDTQYF. The CDR3 region has the DNA TGTGCCAGCAGCTCCCCACGTGAGGGAACAGATACGCAGTATTTT.

The chain carries TRBV27 and TRBJ1-1, with 7 bases that match TRBD1. CDR1 is MNHEY, CDR2 SMNVEV, per germline (reference sequence). CDR3 length: 14 amino acids. The junction had 8 bases not matched to a gene; V was cut back by 6 bases and J by 4 bases. CDR3 sequence reads: CASSQRGLGTEAFF. The CDR3 region has the DNA TGTGCCAGCAGCCAGAGGGGGCTAGGCACTGAAGCTTTCTTT.

This clone was recorded a few times. The V gene is TRBV14, the J gene TRBJ1-5, with a possible D match to TRBD1 (5 bases). V was cut by 4 bases and J by 3 bases, with 10 bases left in between. Germline V CDR1 and CDR2: SGHDN, FVKESK. The CDR3 loop spans 14 amino acids. The CDR3 DNA reads as TGTGCCAGCAGCCCTCAGGGAAACAATCAGCCCCAGCATTTT. Translation gives CASSPQGNNQPQHF.

In nucleotides, the CDR3 is TGTGCCAGCAGTGTGGGACGGGATAATGAAAAACTGTTTTTT. This sequence encodes CASSVGRDNEKLFF. This chain connects TRBV6-1 to TRBJ1-4, with a tentative D call TRBD1 (5 bases). Deletions cut 4 bases from V and 4 bases from J, with 10 bases between. Germline CDR1 MNHNS, CDR2 SASEGT. The CDR3 is 14 amino acids.

This clone was counted a few times. V is TRBV5-6 and J is TRBJ1-1, with a weak D call TRBD1 (6 bases). The CDR3 has 16 residues. Trimming cost V 4 bases and J 0 bases, with 16 bases left between them. Germline loops: CDR1 SGHDT, CDR2 YYEEEE. The CDR3 DNA reads TGTGCCAGCAGCCCCACCGGGGGGCGCATGAACACTGAAGCTTTCTTT. Translation: CASSPTGGRMNTEAFF.

The CDR3 protein is CASSVRGLGMNTEAFF. The DNA for the CDR3 is TGTGCCAGCAGTGTCCGGGGACTGGGCATGAACACTGAAGCTTTCTTT. This sequence joins TRBV6-1 and TRBJ1-1; D is perhaps TRBD1 (5 bases). V lost 4 bases and J 0 bases, leaving 15 bases between the germline ends. Germline V CDR1 and CDR2: MNHNS, SASEGT. This CDR3 has 16 amino acids.

This chain links TRBV12-5 with TRBJ1-5; 9 bases map to TRBD1. Germline V gene sequence: CDR1 LGHNT, CDR2 FRNRAP. This CDR3 comprises 18 residues. V was clipped by 5 bases and J by 6 bases; unmatched bases: 17. The CDR3 spells CASGPRRDRESVSQPQHF. The CDR3 coding sequence is TGTGCTAGTGGTCCCCGGCGGGACAGGGAGTCCGTATCTCAGCCCCAGCATTTT.

About this clone itself: Sequence at one end of the junction differs from germline and may be a read error. This sequence joins TRBV6-1 and TRBJ2-1, with 12 bases matching TRBD2. The CDR3 sequence is 15 residues long. Germline V gives CDR1 MNHNS, CDR2 SASEGT. The CDR3 here is CASKSGLAGYHEQFF. CDR3 bases: TGTGCCAGCAAGTCGGGACTAGCGGGCTACCATGAGCAGTTCTTC.

The genes are TRBV4-2 and TRBJ1-6; D gene ambiguous. Trimming pared 2 bases from V and 0 bases from J, leaving 14 bases between. The CDR3 consists of 18 residues. From germline, CDR1 is LGHNA and CDR2 YNFKEQ. CDR3 DNA: TGTGCCAGCAGCCAAAATGCAGGCAAGAGCTCCTATAATTCACCCCTCCACTTT. Translated, it gives CASSQNAGKSSYNSPLHF.